This entry concerns a single TCR beta chain. This specimen belongs to a study of blood T cell repertoires in COVID-19. Study details: T cells, B-cell-depleted T cells, or PBMCs supplied cDNA or gDNA.

Germline trimming cut 4 bases from V and 7 bases from J; bases unmatched to any gene: 13. The CDR3 spans 16 residues. The germline V gene encodes CDR1 SEHNR and CDR2 FQNEAQ (reference sequence). Original handling: Reference gene primer amplification gave estimated nucleated cell counts. Libraries were prepared by immunoSEQ multiplex PCR; TCRdb keeps only in-frame clonotypes and omits some of them. V and J calls and clone size are copied from that table; D and trimming were computed from the DNA. The sample lists over 55,000 clones, around 76% seen once, with approximately 15% in the top ten. Source material: peripheral blood. The V and J genes are TRBV7-9 and TRBJ2-7; TRBD2 aligns across 10 bases. The TCR sequence derives from a woman of 80 years or more with acute or convalescent COVID-19. The CDR3, as DNA: TGTGCCAGCAGCTGGGCTACTAGCGGGACGGAGAGAGAGCAGTACTTC. Protein sequence: CASSWATSGTEREQYF.